These 27 T cell receptor beta chains share one sample of origin, sequenced in a study of blood T cells in healthy people across ages. Combining a sample-barcoded 5' primer with a J-beta primer mix, a second PCR ran for about 6 to 11 cycles. TCRdb ran MiXCR on the 5' RACE reads and lists one entry per CDR3 protein. The table includes some 850,000 distinct CDR3 sequences, 20% to 30% detected once. In addition, the sample was reused for a study of T cells of mothers and their children.

The sequenced material came from blood. Receptors originate from a boy younger than 18 in good health.

V is TRBV29-1 and J is TRBJ1-1; TRBD1 might be the D (5 bases). CDR1 is SQVTM, CDR2 ANQGSEA, per germline. There are 16 residues in the CDR3. Trimming took 6 bases from V and 4 from J, leaving 24 bases between them. The CDR3 DNA sequence: TGCAGCGTCTCGAGTCTCCTCGGGGCGTTGGGCACTGAAGCTTTCTTT. Protein: CSVSSLLGALGTEAFF.

This clonotype showed up just a few times. The gene calls are TRBV12-3 or TRBV12-4 and TRBJ2-7; D not certain. The CDR3 covers 13 residues. Trimming pared 3 bases from V and 0 bases from J, leaving 6 bases between. As DNA, the CDR3 is TGTGCCAGCAGTTTTGCGGTCTCCTACGAGCAGTACTTC. As protein: CASSFAVSYEQYF.

The CDR3 DNA reads TGCGCCAGCAGCTTGGACTCTGCTAGCTCAGATACGCAGTATTTT. Translating gives CASSLDSASSDTQYF. The gene calls are TRBV5-1 and TRBJ2-3, with D maybe TRBD2 (5 bases). CDR3 length: 15 residues. Between the trimmed V and J ends, which lost 0 bases and 4 bases, there was a span of 12 bases. CDR1 is SGHRS and CDR2 is YFSETQ in the germline V gene.

The V and J genes are TRBV6-6 and TRBJ2-3; 14 bases line up with TRBD2. The CDR3 extends over 17 amino acids. Germline loops: CDR1 MNHNY, CDR2 SVGAGI (reference sequence). Germline trimming cut 5 bases from V and 1 base from J; bases unmatched to any gene: 5. DNA for the CDR3: TGTGCCAGCAGTCTGACTAGCGGGGGGGTTGGCACAGATACGCAGTATTTT. Translated: CASSLTSGGVGTDTQYF.

This clonotype was observed at least ten times. V and J are TRBV5-1 and TRBJ1-4, with D perhaps TRBD1 (5 bases). CDR1 is SGHRS and CDR2 is YFSETQ in the germline V gene. Deletions cut 4 bases from V and 7 bases from J, with 17 bases between. The CDR3 has 15 residues. In nucleotides, the CDR3 is TGCGCCAGCAGCGCTGGGACGGCAGCCACTGAAAAACTGTTTTTT. Translating it yields CASSAGTAATEKLFF.

This clonotype was counted at least ten times. The junction and the germline gene differ at one end; a read error may be behind it. The chain employs TRBV4-1 and TRBJ2-5; D is ambiguous. Germline V gene sequence: CDR1 MGHRA, CDR2 YSYEKL. The CDR3 consists of 13 residues. The CDR3 nucleotides read TGTGCCAGCAGCCAAGCCGTGGGGGAGACCCAGTACTTC. This translates into CASSQAVGETQYF.

The CDR3 DNA reads as TGTGCCAGCAGCCTTGGACAGGGAGAGCGGTATAACTATGGCTACACCTTC. Its translation: CASSLGQGERYNYGYTF. V is TRBV11-1 and J is TRBJ1-2; 8 bases map to TRBD1. The junction had 12 bases not matched to a gene; V was cut back by 5 bases and J by 1 base. The CDR3 runs 17 residues. CDR1 is SGHAT, CDR2 FQDESV, per germline (reference sequence).

This clonotype showed up many times. This chain uses TRBV11-2 with TRBJ2-4; D possibly corresponds to TRBD2 (5 bases). The germline gives CDR1 SGHAT, CDR2 FQNNGV. The CDR3 is made up of 11 amino acids. V was clipped by 5 bases and J by 9 bases, with 8 bases between them. CDR3 protein: CASSLEGIQYF. CDR3 in DNA: TGTGCCAGCAGCCTCGAGGGCATTCAGTACTTC.

This clonotype was seen many times. For the CDR3, the DNA is TGTGCCTGGAGTGCGGGTCCTTCAAATTACTCTGGGGCCAACGTCCTGACTTTC. Amino acids: CAWSAGPSNYSGANVLTF. The chain uses TRBV30 and TRBJ2-6; D uncertain. CDR1 and CDR2 (germline): GTSNPN, SVGIG (reference sequence). The CDR3 totals 18 residues. Trimming took 1 base from V and 0 from J, leaving 16 bases between them.

The V call is TRBV27, the J call TRBJ2-7; D is undetermined. Germline lookup yields CDR1 MNHEY and CDR2 SMNVEV (reference sequence). The CDR3 is 14 residues long. The ends were cut back, 6 bases at V and 2 bases at J, with 14 bases in the middle. CDR3 residues: CASRPNRVPYEQYF. The CDR3, as DNA: TGTGCCAGCAGACCCAACCGGGTCCCCTACGAGCAGTACTTC.

This clonotype has only a few counts. The rearrangement joins TRBV7-9 to TRBJ2-7; TRBD1 agrees at 8 bases. CDR3 length equals 15 residues. V dropped 5 bases and J dropped 2; count of bases not matched to a gene: 8. Germline-derived CDR1 and CDR2 are SEHNR and FQNEAQ (reference sequence). CDR3 bases: TGTGCCAGCAGCCCCAGGGACAGGAGTCCCTACGAGCAGTACTTC. Translation gives CASSPRDRSPYEQYF.

This clonotype was observed a handful of times. The rearrangement uses TRBV10-3 and TRBJ1-1; D is undetermined. The germline V gene encodes CDR1 ENHRY and CDR2 SYGVKD. CDR3 length: 11 residues. The ends were cut back, 2 bases at V and 8 bases at J, with 6 bases in the middle. The CDR3 nucleotides read TGTGCCATCAGTGAGGGCGGCGAAGCTTTCTTT. Encoded protein: CAISEGGEAFF.

The chain links TRBV10-3 to TRBJ2-2; unclear D gene. Trimming pared 2 bases from V and 0 bases from J, leaving 10 bases between. The length of the CDR3 is 16 residues. Germline CDR1 is ENHRY and CDR2 is SYGVKD. CDR3 nucleotides: TGTGCCATCAGTGAGGCCCATTTGCCGAACACCGGGGAGCTGTTTTTT. Encoded protein: CAISEAHLPNTGELFF.

The CDR3 loop reads CASSQGQVRAKNIQYF. CDR3 DNA sequence: TGTGCCAGCAGCCAAGGACAGGTTAGAGCCAAAAACATTCAGTACTTC. The rearrangement uses TRBV3-1 and TRBJ2-4; the D gene is possibly TRBD1 (6 bases). Germline CDR1 reads LGHDT; CDR2 reads YNNKEL (reference sequence). The length of the CDR3 is 16 residues. Deletions cut 1 base from V and 0 bases from J, with 10 bases between. The entire variable domain, with the rest obtained from reference TRBV3-1 and TRBJ2-4, is as follows: DTAVSQTPKYLVTQMGNDKSIKCEQNLGHDTMYWYKQDSKKFLKIMFSYNNKELIINETVPNRFSPKSPDKAHLNLHINSLELGDSAVYFCASSQGQVRAKNIQYFGAGTRLSVL.

Only a few counts were recorded for this clonotype. J is TRBJ1-1 and V is TRBV6-6; tentatively, D is TRBD1 (6 bases). Trimming removed 5 bases at V and 7 bases at J, with 8 bases between. Per germline, CDR1 MNHNY and CDR2 SVGAGI (reference sequence). This CDR3 is 11 amino acids long. The CDR3 region is CASSTGIEAFF. CDR3 nucleotide sequence: TGTGCCAGCAGTACAGGGATTGAAGCTTTCTTT.

The chain carries TRBV20-1 and TRBJ2-1; TRBD1 aligns across 8 bases. The V gene's germline CDR1 is DFQATT and CDR2 SNEGSKA (reference sequence). The CDR3 loop spans 14 amino acids. Trimming took 1 base from V and 7 from J; bases not matched to a gene: 6. CDR3 sequence: CSARATGVGNEQFF. CDR3 DNA: TGCAGTGCTAGAGCGACAGGGGTGGGGAATGAGCAGTTCTTC.

V usage is TRBV10-3 and J usage is TRBJ1-4, with 10 nucleotides matching TRBD1. In germline, CDR1 is ENHRY, CDR2 SYGVKD. After removal of 6 bases from V and 8 bases from J, the junction contained 6 bases not matched to a gene. The CDR3 sequence is 14 residues long. The CDR3 nucleotides read TGTGCCATCAGGGGGGACAGGGGTCCCGAAAAACTGTTTTTT. This encodes CAIRGDRGPEKLFF.

This clonotype appeared a few times. The gene calls are TRBV27 and TRBJ2-1; D is unresolved. The CDR3 sequence is 14 residues long. From germline, CDR1 is MNHEY and CDR2 SMNVEV (reference sequence). V lost 0 bases to trimming and J lost 5 bases, with 8 bases between them. The CDR3 DNA reads TGTGCCAGCAGTTTATCGGACCCCCACAATGAGCAGTTCTTC. This codes for CASSLSDPHNEQFF.

The chain's CDR3 is CASTLRNGVNTEAFF. The DNA of the CDR3 is TGCGCCAGCACTCTCAGGAACGGGGTGAACACTGAAGCTTTCTTT. The chain combines TRBV5-1 with TRBJ1-1; D gene unclear. Trimming took off 6 bases at V and 0 bases at J, with 15 bases between the two ends. Germline V gene data show CDR1 as SGHRS and CDR2 as YFSETQ. The CDR3 is 15 amino acids.

This clonotype was observed a single time. The gene calls are TRBV15 and TRBJ1-1; no definite D call. This CDR3 spans 13 amino acids. Germline loops: CDR1 LNHNV, CDR2 YYDKDF (reference sequence). V was clipped by 6 bases and J by 0 bases, with 8 bases between them. The CDR3 DNA follows: TGTGCCACCAGACCTGTGATGAACACTGAAGCTTTCTTT. It specifies CATRPVMNTEAFF.

This sequence joins TRBV6-2 or TRBV6-3 and TRBJ2-6; no definite D call. V was cut by 7 bases and J by 4 bases, with 8 bases left in between. This CDR3 spans 13 amino acids. From germline, CDR1 is MNHEY and CDR2 SVGEGT. CDR3 bases: TGTGCCAGCACCCCGTTCGGGGCCAACGTCCTGACTTTC. The encoded protein is CASTPFGANVLTF.

This clonotype was observed a few times. The genes are TRBV7-2 and TRBJ2-3, with D maybe TRBD2 (6 bases). Trimming removed 8 bases at V and 0 bases at J, with 12 bases between. This CDR3 contains 14 residues. Per the germline V gene, CDR1 is SGHTA and CDR2 is FQGNSA. This CDR3 is CASGRGKSTDTQYF. CDR3 DNA sequence: TGTGCCAGCGGACGGGGGAAAAGCACAGATACGCAGTATTTT.

The gene calls are TRBV4-2 and TRBJ2-5; D gene unclear. With the DNA end fitting TRBJ2-7 better, the J assignment may be wrong. CDR3 length: 12 amino acids. Germline loops: CDR1 LGHNA, CDR2 YNFKEQ. DNA of the CDR3: TGTGCCAGCAGCCAAGGGGTCCACGAGCAGTACTTC. It encodes CASSQGVHEQYF.

V and J are TRBV10-3 and TRBJ2-3; TRBD2 matches 7 bases. CDR1 is ENHRY, CDR2 SYGVKD, per germline. V lost 10 bases to trimming and J lost 2 bases; unmatched junction nucleotides: 6. CDR3 length: 13 amino acids. CDR3 DNA sequence: TGTGCCAAGAGTACTAGCGACACAGATACGCAGTATTTT. Its translation is CAKSTSDTDTQYF.

CDR3 nucleotides: TGTGCCAGCAGCCACCCCGGGACAGCGGAGCCCTACGAGCAGTACTTC. Protein sequence: CASSHPGTAEPYEQYF. The rearrangement uses TRBV14 and TRBJ2-5, with 7 bases matching TRBD1. Gene TRBJ2-7 matches the end of the DNA better, so the J call may be wrong. This CDR3 has 16 amino acids. The V gene's germline CDR1 is SGHDN and CDR2 FVKESK.

This clonotype was counted only a few times. V and J are TRBV20-1 and TRBJ2-6; 8 nucleotides line up with TRBD1. The CDR3 extends over 13 amino acids. The trim removed 5 bases at V and 7 bases at J, leaving 4 bases unmatched. Germline V lookup: CDR1 DFQATT, CDR2 SNEGSKA (reference sequence). CDR3 residues: CSAHGQGANVLTF. The CDR3 DNA reads as TGCAGTGCTCATGGACAGGGTGCCAACGTCCTGACTTTC.

The rearrangement joins TRBV28 to TRBJ1-5; 8 bases match TRBD1. Looked up from germline, CDR1 is MDHEN and CDR2 is SYDVKM. The junction had 10 bases not matched to a gene; V was cut back by 6 bases and J by 6 bases. This CDR3 spans 15 amino acids. DNA for the CDR3: TGTGCCAGCAGCCACAGGGGGAAATTTGGTCAGCCCCAGCATTTT. It is translated as CASSHRGKFGQPQHF. The entire variable domain, with the rest obtained from reference TRBV28 and TRBJ1-5, is as follows: DVKVTQSSRYLVKRTGEKVFLECVQDMDHENMFWYRQDPGLGLRLIYFSYDVKMKEKGDIPEGYSVSREKKERFSLILESASTNQTSMYLCASSHRGKFGQPQHFGDGTRLSIL.